This TCR beta chain was found in a study of response to subunit inactivated influenza vaccine. Details on this clonotype: What it binds is not known.

Study findings and constraints: New T cells are recruited in small numbers by each seasonal influenza vaccination, according to the authors' suggestion.

One entry per CDR3 protein, called by TCRdb with MiXCR from the RT-PCR reads. This sample has around 570,000 distinct CDR3 sequences, with approximately 7.6% found just once. In germline, CDR1 is SEHNR, CDR2 FQNEAQ (reference sequence). V lost 2 bases and J lost 5, with 4 bases in between. The CDR3 is 12 residues long. This rearrangement joins TRBV7-9 to TRBJ2-1; D call uncertain. The sequence derives from a man aged 45-69 years who received an inactivated influenza vaccine. The sequencing here drew on PBMCs from blood, taken less than 30 months after vaccination. The CDR3 protein is CASSLTNNEQFF. The CDR3 nucleotides are TGTGCCAGCAGCTTAACTAACAATGAGCAGTTCTTC.